This T cell receptor (beta chain) derives from a study of T cell clonotyping in hematopoietic cell transplantation. About the study: Recipient samples before transplant were obtained post-cytoreduction.

This CDR3 has 14 residues. V lost 5 bases and J lost 6, with 16 bases in between. The germline CDR1 and CDR2 sequences are SGHVS and FQNEAQ. Worth noting for this clone: The antigen is not known.

Measured with immunoSEQ multiplex PCR; TCRdb has only the in-frame clones, and not every one. The sample gives about 69,000 clones, 90% to 97% of which show up once; around 1.5% is in the top ten. The time point: recipient sample about 28 days before transplant, after cytoreduction. Study-wide results and limits: Pathologically expanded recipient clonotypes increased progressively from day 30 to day 180 as diversity fell. CD4 and CD8 repertoire contributions could not be separated without sorting.

This sequence joins TRBV7-8 and TRBJ1-1; the D gene is possibly TRBD1 (5 bases). The sample consisted of peripheral blood mononuclear cells, taken before stem cell transplant. The clonotype originates from a woman aged 45-59 years with acute myeloid leukemia. Some clones in this sample may be carry-over from other donors' samples. CDR3 in DNA: TGTGCCAGCAGCAACCTGGGGGGAGGGGCTGAAGCTTTCTTT. This encodes CASSNLGGGAEAFF.